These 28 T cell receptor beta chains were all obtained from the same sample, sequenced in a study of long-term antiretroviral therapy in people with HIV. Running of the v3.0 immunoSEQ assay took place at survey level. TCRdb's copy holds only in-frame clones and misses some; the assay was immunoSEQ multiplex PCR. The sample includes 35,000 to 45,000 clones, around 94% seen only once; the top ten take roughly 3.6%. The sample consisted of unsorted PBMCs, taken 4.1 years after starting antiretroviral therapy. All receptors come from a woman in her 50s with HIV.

For the CDR3, the DNA is TGTGCCAGCAGCTTAGCTGGACACAACACCGGGGAGCTGTTTTTT. It specifies CASSLAGHNTGELFF. V gene TRBV7-8 combines with J gene TRBJ2-2; tentatively, D is TRBD1 (5 bases). Germline CDR1 reads SGHVS; CDR2 reads FQNEAQ. CDR3 length equals 15 residues. V lost 0 bases and J 2 bases, leaving 7 bases between the germline ends.

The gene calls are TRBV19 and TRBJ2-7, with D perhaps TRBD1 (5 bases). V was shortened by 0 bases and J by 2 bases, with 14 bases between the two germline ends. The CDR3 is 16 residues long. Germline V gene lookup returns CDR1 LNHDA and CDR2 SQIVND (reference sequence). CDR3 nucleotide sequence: TGTGCCAGTAGTATAGAGAGGACACGGCCGCCCTACGAGCAGTACTTC. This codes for CASSIERTRPPYEQYF. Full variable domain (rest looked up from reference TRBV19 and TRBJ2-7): DGGITQSPKYLFRKEGQNVTLSCEQNLNHDAMYWYRQDPGQGLRLIYYSQIVNDFQKGDIAEGYSVSREKKESFPLTVTSAQKNPTAFYLCASSIERTRPPYEQYFGPGTRLTVT.

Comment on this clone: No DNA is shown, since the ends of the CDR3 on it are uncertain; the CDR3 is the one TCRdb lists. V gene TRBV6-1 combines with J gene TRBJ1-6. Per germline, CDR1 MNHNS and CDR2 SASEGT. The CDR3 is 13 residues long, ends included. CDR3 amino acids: CASILGPNSPLHF.

The CDR3 coding sequence is TGTGCCAGCAACGACAGGGGGCCTGACACCGGGGAGCTGTTTTTT. It encodes CASNDRGPDTGELFF. This rearrangement joins TRBV6-5 to TRBJ2-2, with 10 bases that match TRBD1. The J segment lost 3 bases and the V segment lost 7 bases, leaving 5 bases of the junction unmatched. The CDR3 is 15 amino acids. Germline lookup yields CDR1 MNHEY and CDR2 SVGAGI.

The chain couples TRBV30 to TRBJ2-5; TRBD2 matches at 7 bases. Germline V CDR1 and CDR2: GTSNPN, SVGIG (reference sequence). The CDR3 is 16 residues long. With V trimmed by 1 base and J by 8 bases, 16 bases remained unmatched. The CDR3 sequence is CAWSASSSGGAGTQYF. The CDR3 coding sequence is TGTGCCTGGAGTGCCTCATCTAGCGGTGGGGCGGGAACCCAGTACTTC.

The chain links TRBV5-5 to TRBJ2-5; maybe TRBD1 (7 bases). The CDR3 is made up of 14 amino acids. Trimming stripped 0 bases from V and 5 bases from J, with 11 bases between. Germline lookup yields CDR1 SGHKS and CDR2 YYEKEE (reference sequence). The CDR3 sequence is CASSLDSGGETQYF. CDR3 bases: TGTGCCAGCAGCTTGGATTCAGGGGGGGAGACCCAGTACTTC.

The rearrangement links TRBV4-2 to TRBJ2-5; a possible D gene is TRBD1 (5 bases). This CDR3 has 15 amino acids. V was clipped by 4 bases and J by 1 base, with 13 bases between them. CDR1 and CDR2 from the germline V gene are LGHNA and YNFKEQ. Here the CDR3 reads CASSPRVGPQETQYF. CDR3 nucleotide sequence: TGTGCCAGCAGCCCCCGGGTGGGGCCCCAAGAGACCCAGTACTTC.

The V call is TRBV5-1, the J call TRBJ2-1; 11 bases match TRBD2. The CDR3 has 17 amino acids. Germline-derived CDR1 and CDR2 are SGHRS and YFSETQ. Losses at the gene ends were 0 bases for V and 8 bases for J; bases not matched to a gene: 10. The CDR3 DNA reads TGCGCCAGCAGCTTGGGGGTGATGACTAGCGGGGAGGATGAGCAGTTCTTC. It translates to CASSLGVMTSGEDEQFF.

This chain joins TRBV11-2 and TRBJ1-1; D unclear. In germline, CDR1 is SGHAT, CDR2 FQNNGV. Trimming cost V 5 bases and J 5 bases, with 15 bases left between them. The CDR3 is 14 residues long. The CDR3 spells CASSVKPGVTEAFF. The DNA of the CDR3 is TGTGCCAGCAGCGTAAAACCGGGAGTGACTGAAGCTTTCTTT.

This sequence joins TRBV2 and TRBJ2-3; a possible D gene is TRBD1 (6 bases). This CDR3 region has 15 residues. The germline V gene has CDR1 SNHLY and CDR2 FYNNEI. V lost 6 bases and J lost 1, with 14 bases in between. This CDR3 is CASSADSWGTDTQYF. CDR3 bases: TGTGCCAGCAGCGCGGACAGCTGGGGCACAGATACGCAGTATTTT.

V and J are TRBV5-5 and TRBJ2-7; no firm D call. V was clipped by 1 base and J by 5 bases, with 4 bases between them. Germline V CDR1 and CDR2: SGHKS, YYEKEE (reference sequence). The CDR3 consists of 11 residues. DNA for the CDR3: TGTGCCAGCAGCTTGAGTCACGAGCAGTACTTC. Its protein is CASSLSHEQYF.

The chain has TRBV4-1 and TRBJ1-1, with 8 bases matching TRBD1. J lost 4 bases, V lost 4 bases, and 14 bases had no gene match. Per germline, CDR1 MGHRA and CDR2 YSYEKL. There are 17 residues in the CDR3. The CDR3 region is CASSPHPDTTGGTEAFF. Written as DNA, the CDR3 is TGCGCCAGCAGCCCCCACCCTGACACTACAGGGGGCACTGAAGCTTTCTTT.

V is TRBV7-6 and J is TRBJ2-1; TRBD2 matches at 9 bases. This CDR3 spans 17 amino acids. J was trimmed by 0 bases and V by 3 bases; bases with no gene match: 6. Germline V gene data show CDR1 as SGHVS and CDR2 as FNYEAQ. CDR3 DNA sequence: TGTGCCAGCAGCTTGGAAGCGGGGGGTTTCTCCTACAATGAGCAGTTCTTC. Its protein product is CASSLEAGGFSYNEQFF.

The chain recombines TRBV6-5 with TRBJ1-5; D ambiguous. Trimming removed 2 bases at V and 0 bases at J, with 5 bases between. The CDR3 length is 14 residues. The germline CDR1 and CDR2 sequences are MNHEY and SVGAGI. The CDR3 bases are TGTGCCAGCAGTTACAGGAGTAGCAATCAGCCCCAGCATTTT. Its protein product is CASSYRSSNQPQHF.

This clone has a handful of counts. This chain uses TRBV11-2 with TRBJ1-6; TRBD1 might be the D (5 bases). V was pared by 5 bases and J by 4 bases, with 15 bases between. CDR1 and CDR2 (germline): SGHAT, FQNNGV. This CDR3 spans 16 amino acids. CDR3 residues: CASSQPGRGYNSPLHF. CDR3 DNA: TGTGCCAGCAGCCAGCCTGGGAGGGGATATAATTCACCCCTCCACTTT.

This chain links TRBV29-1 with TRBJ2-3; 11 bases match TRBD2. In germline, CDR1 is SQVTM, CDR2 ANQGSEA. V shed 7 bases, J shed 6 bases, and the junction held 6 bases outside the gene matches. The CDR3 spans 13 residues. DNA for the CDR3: TGCAGCGCCCTACTAGCGGGGGTGGATACGCAGTATTTT. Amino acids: CSALLAGVDTQYF.

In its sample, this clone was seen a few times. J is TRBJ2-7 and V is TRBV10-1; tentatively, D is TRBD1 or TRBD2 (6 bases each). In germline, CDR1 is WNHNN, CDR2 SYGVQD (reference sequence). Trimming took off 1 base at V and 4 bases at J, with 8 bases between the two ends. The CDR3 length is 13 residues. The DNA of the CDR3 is TGCGCCAGCAGTGAGTGGGGGGCGTACGAGCAGTACTTC. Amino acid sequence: CASSEWGAYEQYF.

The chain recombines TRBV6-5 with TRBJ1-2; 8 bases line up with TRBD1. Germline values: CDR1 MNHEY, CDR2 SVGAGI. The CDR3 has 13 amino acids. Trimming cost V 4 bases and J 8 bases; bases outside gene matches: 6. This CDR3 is CASSSPDREGYTF. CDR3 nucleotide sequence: TGTGCCAGCAGTTCGCCGGACAGGGAAGGCTACACCTTC.

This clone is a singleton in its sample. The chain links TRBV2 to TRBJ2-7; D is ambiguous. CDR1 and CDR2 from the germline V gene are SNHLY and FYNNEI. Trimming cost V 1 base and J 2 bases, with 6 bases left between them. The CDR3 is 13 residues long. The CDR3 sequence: CASSEDQAYEQYF. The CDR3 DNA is TGTGCCAGCAGTGAAGATCAGGCCTACGAGCAGTACTTC.

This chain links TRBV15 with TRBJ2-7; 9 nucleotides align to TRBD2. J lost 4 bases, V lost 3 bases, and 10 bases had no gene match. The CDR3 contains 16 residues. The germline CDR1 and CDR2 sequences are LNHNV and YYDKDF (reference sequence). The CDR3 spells CATSSGASGGPYEQYF. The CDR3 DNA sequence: TGTGCCACCAGCAGTGGGGCCAGCGGGGGGCCGTACGAGCAGTACTTC.

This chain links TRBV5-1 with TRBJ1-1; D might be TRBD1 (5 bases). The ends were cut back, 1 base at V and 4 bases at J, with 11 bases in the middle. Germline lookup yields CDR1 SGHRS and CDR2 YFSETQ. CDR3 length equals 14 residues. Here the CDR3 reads CASSLWGVGTEAFF. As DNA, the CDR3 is TGCGCCAGCAGCTTGTGGGGGGTGGGCACTGAAGCTTTCTTT.

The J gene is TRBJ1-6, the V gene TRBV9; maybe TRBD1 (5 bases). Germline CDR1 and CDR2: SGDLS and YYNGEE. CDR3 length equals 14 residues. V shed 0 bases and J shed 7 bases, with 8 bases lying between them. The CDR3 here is CASSVDTGNSPLHF. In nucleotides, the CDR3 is TGTGCCAGCAGCGTAGACACAGGCAATTCACCCCTCCACTTT.

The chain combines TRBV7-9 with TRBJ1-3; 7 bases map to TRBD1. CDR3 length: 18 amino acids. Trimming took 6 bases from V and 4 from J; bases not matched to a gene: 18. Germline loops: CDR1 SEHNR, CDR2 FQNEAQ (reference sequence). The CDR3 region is CASRHRSGTEGKGNTIYF. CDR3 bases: TGTGCCAGCAGACATCGATCCGGGACAGAGGGGAAAGGAAACACCATATATTTT.

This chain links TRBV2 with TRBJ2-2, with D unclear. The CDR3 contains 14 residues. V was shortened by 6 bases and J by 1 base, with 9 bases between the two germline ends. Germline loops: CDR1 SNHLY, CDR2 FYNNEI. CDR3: CASRAEMNTGELFF. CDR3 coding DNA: TGTGCCAGCAGAGCCGAGATGAACACCGGGGAGCTGTTTTTT.

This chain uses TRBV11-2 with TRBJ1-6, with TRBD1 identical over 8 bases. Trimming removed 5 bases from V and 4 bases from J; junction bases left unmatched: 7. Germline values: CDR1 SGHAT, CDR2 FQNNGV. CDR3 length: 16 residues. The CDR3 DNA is TGTGCCAGCAGCCCCGGGACAGGACTTTATAATTCACCCCTCCACTTT. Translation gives CASSPGTGLYNSPLHF.

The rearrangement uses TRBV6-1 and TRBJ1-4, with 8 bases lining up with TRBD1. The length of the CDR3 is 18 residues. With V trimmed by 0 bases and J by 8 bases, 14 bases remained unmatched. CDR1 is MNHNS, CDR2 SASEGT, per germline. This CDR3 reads CASSEAAGGRGRWEKLFF. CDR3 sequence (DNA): TGTGCCAGCAGTGAAGCCGCTGGGGGCAGGGGGCGGTGGGAAAAACTGTTTTTT.

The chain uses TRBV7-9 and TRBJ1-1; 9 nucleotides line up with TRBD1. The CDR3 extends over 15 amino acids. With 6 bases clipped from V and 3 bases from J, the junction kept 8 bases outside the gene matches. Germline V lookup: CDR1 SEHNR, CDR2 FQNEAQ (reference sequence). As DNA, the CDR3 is TGTGCCAGCAGATCAATGGACAGGGGAGACACTGAAGCTTTCTTT. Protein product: CASRSMDRGDTEAFF.

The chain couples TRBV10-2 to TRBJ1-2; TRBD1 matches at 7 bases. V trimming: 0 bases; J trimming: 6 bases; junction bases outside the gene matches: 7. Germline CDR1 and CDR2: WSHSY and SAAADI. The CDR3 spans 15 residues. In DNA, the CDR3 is TGCGCCAGCAGTGAGTCGCTCGGCAGGGGGAATGGCTACACCTTC. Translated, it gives CASSESLGRGNGYTF.